Each of the 24 T cell receptor beta chains below was sequenced from the same sample in a study of PD-L1 blockade in urothelial cancer. Libraries were prepared by immunoSEQ multiplex PCR; TCRdb keeps only in-frame clonotypes and omits some of them. Of about 88,000 clones listed, more than 80% are singletons. The sample's time point: pretreatment peripheral blood. Material: PBMCs, obtained around atezolizumab (anti-PD-L1) treatment. The source is a woman aged 80 or over with urothelial cancer.

The CDR3 loop is CASSPQGTLLTGELFF. The CDR3 nucleotides are TGTGCCAGCAGTCCCCAGGGGACCCTACTTACCGGGGAGCTGTTTTTT. The J gene is TRBJ2-2, the V gene TRBV28, with a possible D match to TRBD1 (6 bases). V lost 5 bases, J lost 5 bases, and 18 bases lay in between. This CDR3 has 16 amino acids. Per germline, CDR1 MDHEN and CDR2 SYDVKM.

Here the CDR3 DNA reads TGTGCCAGCAGTTTAATTCAGGGAGGGAGCAATCAGCCCCAGCATTTT. Translating gives CASSLIQGGSNQPQHF. This chain joins TRBV28 and TRBJ1-5; the D gene is possibly TRBD1 (5 bases). V gave up 2 bases and J gave up 1 base, with 12 bases separating them. The CDR3 loop spans 16 amino acids. CDR1 and CDR2 (germline): MDHEN, SYDVKM. Complete variable domain (other parts from reference TRBV28 and TRBJ1-5): DVKVTQSSRYLVKRTGEKVFLECVQDMDHENMFWYRQDPGLGLRLIYFSYDVKMKEKGDIPEGYSVSREKKERFSLILESASTNQTSMYLCASSLIQGGSNQPQHFGDGTRLSIL.

The chain uses TRBV6-5 and TRBJ1-2; TRBD1 agrees at 7 bases. The junction had 7 bases not matched to a gene; V was cut back by 4 bases and J by 8 bases. CDR1 and CDR2 (germline): MNHEY, SVGAGI. The CDR3 loop spans 13 amino acids. The CDR3 DNA follows: TGTGCCAGCAGTTTAAGACAGGGCAGCGGCTACACCTTC. It codes for CASSLRQGSGYTF.

The rearrangement joins TRBV10-3 to TRBJ1-1; no reliable D call. V dropped 0 bases and J dropped 4 bases, with 9 bases sitting between them. The V gene's germline CDR1 is ENHRY and CDR2 SYGVKD. This CDR3 contains 14 residues. The CDR3 nucleotides read TGTGCCATCAGTGAGTCGACCGGGGTCACTGAAGCTTTCTTT. Translation gives CAISESTGVTEAFF.

The gene calls are TRBV28 and TRBJ2-2, with a tentative D call TRBD1 (6 bases). The CDR3 is 15 amino acids. V dropped 6 bases and J dropped 4 bases, with 15 bases sitting between them. Germline V gene data show CDR1 as MDHEN and CDR2 as SYDVKM. CDR3 in DNA: TGTGCCAGCAGGCCCACAGGGTTATTCACCGGGGAGCTGTTTTTT. Translated: CASRPTGLFTGELFF.

This clone was counted between two and nine times. The chain couples TRBV19 to TRBJ2-2; D is possibly TRBD2 (5 bases). Germline V gene lookup returns CDR1 LNHDA and CDR2 SQIVND (reference sequence). Trimming stripped 5 bases from V and 4 bases from J, with 14 bases between. The CDR3 covers 15 residues. CDR3 sequence: CASSRRQGSTGELFF. In DNA, the CDR3 is TGTGCCAGTAGTCGGAGGCAAGGATCCACCGGGGAGCTGTTTTTT.

The CDR3, as DNA: TGCGCCAGCAGTGAGTCCCTAGCGGGAGCCTACGAGCAGTACTTC. This sequence encodes CASSESLAGAYEQYF. The chain is built from TRBV10-1 and TRBJ2-7, with 10 bases that match TRBD2. Germline values: CDR1 WNHNN, CDR2 SYGVQD (reference sequence). V was pared by 0 bases and J by 2 bases, with 1 base of the junction left unmatched. This CDR3 is 15 amino acids long.

This chain links TRBV28 with TRBJ1-2; tentative D call: TRBD1 (5 bases). The CDR3 consists of 12 residues. Trimming took off 5 bases at V and 12 bases at J, with 16 bases between the two ends. Germline CDR1 is MDHEN and CDR2 is SYDVKM. This CDR3 is CASSTAGPRNTF. The DNA of the CDR3 is TGTGCCAGCAGTACTGCGGGACCCAGGAACACCTTC.

This clone was seen only once. The chain joins TRBV6-1 to TRBJ2-3; the match to TRBD2 covers 7 bases. This CDR3 spans 15 amino acids. Germline CDR1 MNHNS, CDR2 SASEGT. The V gene end was trimmed by 3 bases and the J gene end by 5 bases; junction bases not matched to a gene: 8. The CDR3 DNA sequence: TGTGCCAGCAGTGAGAGGGCGGGAGTGGTAGATACGCAGTATTTT. Translating gives CASSERAGVVDTQYF.

In its sample, this clone was seen once. V is TRBV6-1 and J is TRBJ1-5; D call uncertain. Germline V gene lookup returns CDR1 MNHNS and CDR2 SASEGT. Between the trimmed V and J ends, which lost 8 bases and 11 bases, there was a span of 10 bases. CDR3 size: 10 residues. The CDR3 DNA sequence: TGTGCCAGCGGGAGGGAGACCCAGCATTTT. Protein sequence: CASGRETQHF.

The chain combines TRBV7-8 with TRBJ1-5; 7 nucleotides match TRBD1. The CDR3 contains 16 residues. The germline gives CDR1 SGHVS, CDR2 FQNEAQ. V was pared by 5 bases and J by 2 bases, with 9 bases of the junction left unmatched. The CDR3 is CASSATQGLGNQPQHF. The CDR3 bases are TGTGCCAGCAGCGCTACACAGGGGTTAGGCAATCAGCCCCAGCATTTT.

The V call is TRBV18, the J call TRBJ1-5, with D possibly matching TRBD1 (5 bases). Trimming cost V 3 bases and J 3 bases, with 12 bases left between them. The V gene's germline CDR1 is KGHSH and CDR2 LQKENI. CDR3 length equals 15 residues. CDR3 sequence: CASSPRAGNNQPQHF. CDR3 DNA: TGTGCCAGCTCACCTCGGGCAGGGAACAATCAGCCCCAGCATTTT.

The V gene is TRBV30, the J gene TRBJ1-1; 9 positions agree with TRBD1. The CDR3 runs to 15 residues. Losses at the gene ends were 5 bases for V and 4 bases for J; bases not matched to a gene: 11. The germline V gene encodes CDR1 GTSNPN and CDR2 SVGIG (reference sequence). The CDR3 is CAWGGRDRVSTEAFF. The CDR3, as DNA: TGTGCCTGGGGAGGGAGGGACAGGGTAAGCACTGAAGCTTTCTTT.

The genes are TRBV6-6 and TRBJ2-7; 7 nucleotides agree with TRBD2. The V gene's germline CDR1 is MNHNY and CDR2 SVGAGI (reference sequence). CDR3 length: 16 residues. Unmatched junction bases numbered 10, after V lost 5 bases and J lost 0 bases. In nucleotides, the CDR3 is TGTGCCAGCAGTCCTCAGGGAGGGAGTTACTCCTACGAGCAGTACTTC. This gives the protein CASSPQGGSYSYEQYF.

This clone has a single count. The J gene is TRBJ1-3, the V gene TRBV12-5; the D gene is possibly TRBD1 (5 bases). CDR3 length equals 14 residues. CDR1 LGHNT and CDR2 FRNRAP come from the germline V gene. V was trimmed by 6 bases and J by 0 bases, leaving 9 bases between them. The CDR3 DNA is TGTGCTAGTGGCCTGGGGGGCTCTGGAAACACCATATATTTT. It translates to CASGLGGSGNTIYF.

This chain links TRBV2 with TRBJ2-1; 10 nucleotides align to TRBD1. Germline lookup yields CDR1 SNHLY and CDR2 FYNNEI. Trimming took 3 bases from V and 2 from J; bases not matched to a gene: 1. CDR3 length equals 15 residues. This chain's CDR3 is CASSEDRGAYNEQFF. DNA for the CDR3: TGTGCCAGCAGTGAGGACAGGGGGGCCTACAATGAGCAGTTCTTC.

With respect to this clone: The junction shows a germline mismatch at one end, possibly a read error. The V call is TRBV6-1, the J call TRBJ1-5, with 7 bases lining up with TRBD1. The CDR3 is made up of 14 amino acids. Germline V gene data show CDR1 as MNHNS and CDR2 as SASEGT. The CDR3 sequence: CASSEGTANQPQHF. In nucleotides, the CDR3 is TGTGCCAGCAGCGAAGGGACAGCCAATCAGCCCCAGCATTTT.

The V gene is TRBV19, the J gene TRBJ2-4; D may be TRBD2 (5 bases). This CDR3 contains 13 residues. Germline CDR1 reads LNHDA; CDR2 reads SQIVND (reference sequence). The V and J ends lost 3 bases and 9 bases respectively, with 12 bases between them. The CDR3 sequence is CASSIRIEGIQYF. The CDR3 region has the DNA TGTGCCAGTAGTATTCGGATCGAGGGCATTCAGTACTTC.

This chain links TRBV19 with TRBJ1-5; TRBD1 matches 11 bases. The V and J ends lost 5 bases and 6 bases, in that order; junction bases with no gene match: 12. Germline CDR1 LNHDA, CDR2 SQIVND (reference sequence). The CDR3 contains 17 residues. In DNA, the CDR3 is TGTGCCAGTAGTCCCCGAGGACAGGGGGCGCGGGTTCAGCCCCAGCATTTT. Translation: CASSPRGQGARVQPQHF.

This clone was found once. The chain combines TRBV27 with TRBJ2-1; 10 bases map to TRBD2. Germline assignment: CDR1 MNHEY and CDR2 SMNVEV (reference sequence). J lost 0 bases, V lost 5 bases, and 4 bases had no gene match. This CDR3 region has 16 residues. CDR3 DNA: TGTGCCAGCAGTAACCCTAGCGGGAGCTCCTACAATGAGCAGTTCTTC. Its translation is CASSNPSGSSYNEQFF.

The gene calls are TRBV7-9 and TRBJ1-2; 7 bases are shared with TRBD1. CDR1 SEHNR and CDR2 FQNEAQ come from the germline V gene (reference sequence). Trimming removed 5 bases from V and 6 bases from J; junction bases left unmatched: 6. The CDR3 sequence is 13 residues long. CDR3 loop: CASSPRQGHGYTF. Written as DNA, the CDR3 is TGTGCCAGCAGCCCTCGACAGGGACATGGCTACACCTTC.

This clone was seen more than once but under ten times. The rearrangement uses TRBV10-3 and TRBJ1-2; TRBD1 aligns across 7 bases. V lost 6 bases, J lost 3 bases, and 1 base stayed unmatched. Germline CDR1 ENHRY, CDR2 SYGVKD. The CDR3 is made up of 12 amino acids. The CDR3: CAISGTDYGYTF. The DNA for the CDR3 is TGTGCCATCAGCGGGACAGACTATGGCTACACCTTC.

The chain couples TRBV30 to TRBJ1-1; TRBD1 aligns across 9 bases. In germline, CDR1 is GTSNPN, CDR2 SVGIG (reference sequence). The ends lost 4 bases at V and 1 base at J; junction bases unmatched: 1. The CDR3 sequence is 13 residues long. CDR3 nucleotides: TGTGCCTGGACGGGACAGGGGAACACTGAAGCTTTCTTT. It codes for CAWTGQGNTEAFF.

The chain links TRBV6-1 to TRBJ2-1, with TRBD2 matching over 11 bases. J was trimmed by 5 bases and V by 7 bases; bases with no gene match: 4. Germline loops: CDR1 MNHNS, CDR2 SASEGT. The CDR3 extends over 14 amino acids. The CDR3 reads CASTPGLADNEQFF. The CDR3 nucleotides read TGTGCCAGCACCCCGGGACTAGCGGACAATGAGCAGTTCTTC.